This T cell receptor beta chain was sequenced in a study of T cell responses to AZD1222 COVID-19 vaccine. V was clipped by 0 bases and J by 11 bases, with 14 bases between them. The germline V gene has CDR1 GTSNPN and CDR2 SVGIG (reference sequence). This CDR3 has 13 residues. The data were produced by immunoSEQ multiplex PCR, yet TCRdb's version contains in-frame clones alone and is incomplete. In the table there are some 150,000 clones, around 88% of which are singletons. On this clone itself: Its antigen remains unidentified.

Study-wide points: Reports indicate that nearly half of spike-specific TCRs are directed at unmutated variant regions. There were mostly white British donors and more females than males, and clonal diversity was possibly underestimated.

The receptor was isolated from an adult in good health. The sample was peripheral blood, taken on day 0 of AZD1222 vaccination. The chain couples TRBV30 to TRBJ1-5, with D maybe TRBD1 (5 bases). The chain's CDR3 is CAWSVQVLGAQHF. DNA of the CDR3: TGTGCCTGGAGTGTGCAGGTCCTGGGGGCCCAGCATTTT.